One sample yielded the 3 T cell receptor beta chains listed below, sequenced in a study of shared clonotypes between healthy human individuals. Profiled with immunoSEQ multiplex PCR; TCRdb holds only in-frame clones, not every one. The sample comprises about 1 million clones, roughly 80% of which are singletons, and 1.4% to 1.5% rests with the top ten. The material sequenced was memory CD4+ T cells sorted from blood. Subset noted: CD45RA-negative fraction. These receptors all stem from a man younger than 35 in good health.

The chain combines TRBV18 with TRBJ1-1, with D possibly matching TRBD1 (5 bases). The germline CDR1 and CDR2 sequences are KGHSH and LQKENI. Trimming shortened V by 3 bases and J by 10 bases, and 21 bases separated the two germline ends. The CDR3 covers 15 residues. CDR3 nucleotides: TGTGCCAGCTCACCGGGCAGCGGGGGGTTTCTAGGAGCTTTCTTT. This sequence encodes CASSPGSGGFLGAFF.

The V call is TRBV18, the J call TRBJ1-5; 9 bases fit TRBD1. V lost 6 bases and J lost 5; bases outside the gene matches: 8. From germline, CDR1 is KGHSH and CDR2 LQKENI. The CDR3 spans 15 residues. CDR3: CASSLNRGLDQPQHF. The DNA of the CDR3 is TGTGCCAGCTCCCTCAACAGGGGGCTCGATCAGCCCCAGCATTTT.

This clone was observed a few times. The genes are TRBV29-1 and TRBJ1-5; possible D gene TRBD1, 5 bases. The CDR3 extends over 13 amino acids. Germline V CDR1 and CDR2: SQVTM, ANQGSEA. Between the trimmed V and J ends, which lost 7 bases and 2 bases, there was a span of 12 bases. Here the CDR3 reads CSGGNGGNQPQHF. The DNA for the CDR3 is TGCAGCGGGGGCAATGGAGGCAATCAGCCCCAGCATTTT. The full variable domain, in which reference TRBV29-1 and TRBJ1-5 provide the parts outside the CDR3, is SAVISQKPSRDICQRGTSLTIQCQVDSQVTMMFWYRQQPGQSLTLIATANQGSEATYESGFVIDKFPISRPNLTFSTLTVSNMSPEDSSIYLCSGGNGGNQPQHFGDGTRLSIL.